These 11 T cell receptor beta chains were all obtained from the same sample, sequenced in a study of T cells in Graves' hyperthyroidism and ophthalmopathy. The investigators amplified TCR beta CDR3 regions from RNA transcripts. HTBI primers were the set used in a first-round RT-PCR of the TCR CDR3. TCRdb itself ran the multiplex PCR reads through MiXCR, one entry per CDR3 protein. Counted here are around 560,000 distinct CDR3 sequences, 16% occurring once; the ten biggest clones make up about 18%. The sample taken for sequencing was blood. The receptors were gathered from a woman between 18 and 30 years old with Graves' hyperthyroidism.

The V and J genes are TRBV7-9 and TRBJ2-2; D uncertain. This CDR3 contains 18 residues. Germline V gene sequence: CDR1 SEHNR, CDR2 FQNEAQ (reference sequence). V lost 5 bases and J 0 bases, leaving 19 bases between the germline ends. The DNA for the CDR3 is TGTGCCAGCAGCCCAAGCATGACGTCGAGCGCGAACACCGGGGAGCTGTTTTTT. This codes for CASSPSMTSSANTGELFF.

This clonotype was picked up many times. The rearrangement uses TRBV6-2 or TRBV6-3 and TRBJ2-7; TRBD2 is a possible D gene (6 bases). This CDR3 region has 14 residues. Germline V gene data show CDR1 as MNHEY and CDR2 as SVGEGT. The V end was cut by 3 bases, the J end by 2 bases, with 11 bases between. The CDR3 DNA is TGTGCCAGCAGTTATCTGTGGGGGGCCTACGAGCAGTACTTC. Protein sequence: CASSYLWGAYEQYF.

The rearrangement links TRBV16 to TRBJ2-5; TRBD1 aligns across 9 bases. The CDR3 has 15 residues. The ends lost 0 bases at V and 5 bases at J; junction bases unmatched: 4. The germline V gene has CDR1 KGHSY and CDR2 FQNENV. DNA for the CDR3: TGTGCCAGCAGCCAATCGGGACAGGGTGTTGAGACCCAGTACTTC. Translated, it gives CASSQSGQGVETQYF.

The chain links TRBV20-1 to TRBJ2-1; 13 bases are shared with TRBD2. Germline V gives CDR1 DFQATT, CDR2 SNEGSKA (reference sequence). The CDR3 extends over 15 amino acids. V lost 1 base and J lost 9; bases outside the gene matches: 6. CDR3 sequence reads: CSARVLAGGLGEQFF. In DNA, the CDR3 is TGCAGTGCTAGAGTACTAGCGGGGGGGCTGGGTGAGCAGTTCTTC.

The V and J genes are TRBV20-1 and TRBJ2-7; D remains ambiguous. Germline values: CDR1 DFQATT, CDR2 SNEGSKA (reference sequence). V was shortened by 7 bases and J by 2 bases, with 18 bases between the two germline ends. The CDR3 spans 14 residues. The CDR3: CSVTRAPVPYEQYF. In DNA, the CDR3 is TGCAGTGTCACCCGTGCGCCAGTCCCCTACGAGCAGTACTTC.

This clonotype showed up just a few times. This chain links TRBV4-2 with TRBJ2-3; 9 bases are shared with TRBD2. V was pared by 0 bases and J by 6 bases, with 10 bases of the junction left unmatched. Germline CDR1 is LGHNA and CDR2 is YNFKEQ. This CDR3 comprises 17 residues. This CDR3 reads CASSQDGTWTSADTQYF. For the CDR3, the DNA is TGTGCCAGCAGCCAAGATGGGACCTGGACTAGCGCCGATACGCAGTATTTT.

There are a few counts of this clonotype. The rearrangement links TRBV12-3 or TRBV12-4 to TRBJ1-5; 7 bases match TRBD1. Losses at the gene ends were 3 bases for V and 2 bases for J; bases not matched to a gene: 4. This CDR3 region has 15 residues. CDR3: CASSFTGAGNQPQHF. CDR3 sequence (DNA): TGTGCCAGCAGTTTCACAGGGGCCGGCAATCAGCCCCAGCATTTT.

This clonotype was counted only a few times. The gene calls are TRBV6-1 and TRBJ1-1; a possible D gene is TRBD1 (6 bases). CDR3 length: 13 amino acids. Germline V CDR1 and CDR2: MNHNS, SASEGT. The V and J ends lost 5 bases and 8 bases respectively, with 15 bases between them. In nucleotides, the CDR3 is TGTGCCAGCAGTTATTTACAGGGTCACGAAGCTTTCTTT. As protein: CASSYLQGHEAFF.

This rearrangement joins TRBV7-8 to TRBJ2-5, with 8 bases fitting TRBD2. With V trimmed by 4 bases and J by 4 bases, 2 bases remained unmatched. The CDR3 spans 13 residues. Germline V gene sequence: CDR1 SGHVS, CDR2 FQNEAQ. The DNA of the CDR3 is TGTGCCAGCAGCTCGGGGACTAGAGAGACCCAGTACTTC. Its translation: CASSSGTRETQYF.

V and J are TRBV24-1 and TRBJ1-6; D remains ambiguous. Trimming pared 3 bases from V and 6 bases from J, leaving 8 bases between. Germline CDR1 and CDR2: KGHDR and SFDVKD. This CDR3 has 14 amino acids. The CDR3 coding sequence is TGTGCCACCAGTGATGTCGGACCTAATTCACCCCTCCACTTT. This translates into CATSDVGPNSPLHF.

This clonotype was seen many times. The V call is TRBV5-5, the J call TRBJ1-2, with D tentatively TRBD1 (5 bases). Germline V gene lookup returns CDR1 SGHKS and CDR2 YYEKEE (reference sequence). The CDR3 length is 14 residues. Trimming stripped 4 bases from V and 4 bases from J, with 14 bases between. The CDR3 here is CASSLTDKGYGYTF. Here the CDR3 DNA reads TGTGCCAGCAGCCTGACGGACAAGGGCTATGGCTACACCTTC. Complete variable domain (other parts from reference TRBV5-5 and TRBJ1-2): DAGVTQSPTHLIKTRGQQVTLRCSPISGHKSVSWYQQVLGQGPQFIFQYYEKEERGRGNFPDRFSARQFPNYSSELNVNALLLGDSALYLCASSLTDKGYGYTFGSGTRLTVV.